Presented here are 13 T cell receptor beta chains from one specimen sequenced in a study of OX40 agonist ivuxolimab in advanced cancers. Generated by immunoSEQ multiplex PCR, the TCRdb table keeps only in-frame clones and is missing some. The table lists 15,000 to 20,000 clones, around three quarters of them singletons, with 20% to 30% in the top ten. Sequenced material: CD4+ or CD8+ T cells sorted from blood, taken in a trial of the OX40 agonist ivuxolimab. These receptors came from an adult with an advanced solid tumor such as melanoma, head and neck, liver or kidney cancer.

CDR3 amino acids: CASSFPQNYGYTF. CDR3 nucleotide sequence: TGTGCCAGCAGCTTCCCCCAGAACTATGGCTACACCTTC. V is TRBV13 and J is TRBJ1-2; no clear D. The CDR3 sequence is 13 residues long. Per the germline V gene, CDR1 is PRHDT and CDR2 is FYEKMQ (reference sequence). Deletions cut 3 bases from V and 2 bases from J, with 7 bases between.

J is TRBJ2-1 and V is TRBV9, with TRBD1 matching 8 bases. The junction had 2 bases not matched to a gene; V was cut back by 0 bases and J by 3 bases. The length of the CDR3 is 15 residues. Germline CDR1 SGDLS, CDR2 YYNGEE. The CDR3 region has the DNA TGTGCCAGCAGCGTAGAGGGACAGGACTACAATGAGCAGTTCTTC. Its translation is CASSVEGQDYNEQFF.

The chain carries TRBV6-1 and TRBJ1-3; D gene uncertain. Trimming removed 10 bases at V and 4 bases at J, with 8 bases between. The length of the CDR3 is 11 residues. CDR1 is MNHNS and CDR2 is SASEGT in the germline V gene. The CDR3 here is CATPGGNTIYF. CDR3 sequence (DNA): TGTGCCACCCCGGGGGGAAACACCATATATTTT.

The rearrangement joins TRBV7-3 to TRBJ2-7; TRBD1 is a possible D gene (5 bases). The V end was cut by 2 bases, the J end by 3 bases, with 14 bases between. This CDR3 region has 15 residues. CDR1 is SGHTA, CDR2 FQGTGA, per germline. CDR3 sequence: CASSLEVGTGYEQYF. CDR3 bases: TGTGCCAGCAGCTTAGAGGTCGGCACAGGCTACGAGCAGTACTTC.

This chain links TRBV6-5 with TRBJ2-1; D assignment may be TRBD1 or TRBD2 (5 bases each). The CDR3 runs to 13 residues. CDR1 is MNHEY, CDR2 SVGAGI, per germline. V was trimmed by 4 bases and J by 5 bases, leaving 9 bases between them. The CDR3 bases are TGTGCCAGCAGTTTGGGGCGGGACAATGAGCAGTTCTTC. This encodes CASSLGRDNEQFF.

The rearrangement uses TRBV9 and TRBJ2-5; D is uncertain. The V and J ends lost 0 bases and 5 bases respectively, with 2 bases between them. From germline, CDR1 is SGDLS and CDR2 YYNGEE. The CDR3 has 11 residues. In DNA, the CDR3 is TGTGCCAGCAGCGTAGAGGAGACCCAGTACTTC. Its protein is CASSVEETQYF.

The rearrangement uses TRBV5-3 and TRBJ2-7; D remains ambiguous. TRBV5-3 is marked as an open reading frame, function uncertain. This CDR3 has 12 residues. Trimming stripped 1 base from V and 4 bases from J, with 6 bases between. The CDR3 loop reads CARSLTVYEQYF. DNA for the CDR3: TGTGCCAGAAGCTTGACAGTATACGAGCAGTACTTC.

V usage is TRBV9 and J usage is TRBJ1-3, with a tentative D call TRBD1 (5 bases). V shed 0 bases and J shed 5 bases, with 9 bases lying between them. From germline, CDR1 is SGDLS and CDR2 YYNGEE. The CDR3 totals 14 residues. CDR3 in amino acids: CASSVAQERNTIYF. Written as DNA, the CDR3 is TGTGCCAGCAGCGTAGCACAGGAACGAAACACCATATATTTT.

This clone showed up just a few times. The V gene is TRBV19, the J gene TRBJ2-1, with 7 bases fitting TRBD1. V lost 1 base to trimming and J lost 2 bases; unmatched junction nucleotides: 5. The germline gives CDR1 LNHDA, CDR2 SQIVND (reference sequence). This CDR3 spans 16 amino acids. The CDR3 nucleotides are TGTGCCAGTAGTATAGCTGGGACAGATGCCTACAATGAGCAGTTCTTC. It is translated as CASSIAGTDAYNEQFF.

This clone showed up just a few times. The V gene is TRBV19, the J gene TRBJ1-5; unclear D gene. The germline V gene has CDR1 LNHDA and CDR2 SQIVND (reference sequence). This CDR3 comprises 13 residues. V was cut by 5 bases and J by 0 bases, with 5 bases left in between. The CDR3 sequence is CASSLTSNQPQHF. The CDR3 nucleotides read TGTGCCAGTAGTCTCACTAGCAATCAGCCCCAGCATTTT.

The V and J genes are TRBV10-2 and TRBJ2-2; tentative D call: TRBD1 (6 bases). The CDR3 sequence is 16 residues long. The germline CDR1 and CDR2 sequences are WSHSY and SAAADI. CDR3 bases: TGCGCGCCAGCACGAGGCCCACAGGGAAACACCGGGGAGCTGTTTTTT. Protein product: CAPARGPQGNTGELFF.

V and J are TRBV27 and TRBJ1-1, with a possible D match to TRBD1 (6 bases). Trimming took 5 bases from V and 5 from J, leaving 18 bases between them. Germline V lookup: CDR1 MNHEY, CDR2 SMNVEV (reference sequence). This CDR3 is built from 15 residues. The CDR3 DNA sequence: TGTGCCAGCAGTCCCACCTTAGGGGGGGATACTGAAGCTTTCTTT. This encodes CASSPTLGGDTEAFF.

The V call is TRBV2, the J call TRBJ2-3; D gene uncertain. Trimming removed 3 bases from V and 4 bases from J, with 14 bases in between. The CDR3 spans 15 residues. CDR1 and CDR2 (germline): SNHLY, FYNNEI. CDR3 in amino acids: CASSDRAAVADTQYF. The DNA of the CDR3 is TGTGCCAGCAGTGATAGGGCGGCGGTCGCAGATACGCAGTATTTT.